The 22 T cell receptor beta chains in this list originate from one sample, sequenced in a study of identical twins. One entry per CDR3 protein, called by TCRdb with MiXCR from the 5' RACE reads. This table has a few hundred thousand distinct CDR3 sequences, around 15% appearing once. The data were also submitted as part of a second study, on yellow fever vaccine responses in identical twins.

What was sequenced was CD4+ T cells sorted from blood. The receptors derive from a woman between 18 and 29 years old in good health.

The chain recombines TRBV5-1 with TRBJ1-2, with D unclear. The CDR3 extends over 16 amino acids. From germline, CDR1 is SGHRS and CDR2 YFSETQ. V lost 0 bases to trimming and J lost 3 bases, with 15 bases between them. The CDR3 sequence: CASSLELSGSDYGYTF. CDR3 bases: TGCGCCAGCAGCTTGGAATTGTCGGGGTCGGACTATGGCTACACCTTC.

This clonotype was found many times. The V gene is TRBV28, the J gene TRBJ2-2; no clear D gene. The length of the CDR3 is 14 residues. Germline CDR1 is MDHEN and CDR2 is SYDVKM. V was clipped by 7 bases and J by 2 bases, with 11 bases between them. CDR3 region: CASTGLVNTGELFF. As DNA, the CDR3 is TGTGCCAGCACTGGGCTAGTAAACACCGGGGAGCTGTTTTTT.

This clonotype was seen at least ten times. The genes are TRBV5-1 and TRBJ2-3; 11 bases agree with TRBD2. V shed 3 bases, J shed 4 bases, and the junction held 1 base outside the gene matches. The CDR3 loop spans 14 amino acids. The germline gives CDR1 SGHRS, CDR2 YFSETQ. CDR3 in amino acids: CASSSGLAADTQYF. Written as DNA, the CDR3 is TGCGCCAGCAGCTCGGGACTAGCGGCAGATACGCAGTATTTT.

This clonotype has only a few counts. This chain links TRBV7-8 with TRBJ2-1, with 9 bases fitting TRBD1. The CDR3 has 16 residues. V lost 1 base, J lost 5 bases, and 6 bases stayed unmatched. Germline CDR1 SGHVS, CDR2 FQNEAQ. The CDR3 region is CASSLVSGTGNNEQFF. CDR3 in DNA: TGTGCCAGCAGCTTAGTTTCCGGGACAGGGAACAATGAGCAGTTCTTC. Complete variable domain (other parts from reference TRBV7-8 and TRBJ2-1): GAGVSQSPRYKVAKRGQDVALRCDPISGHVSLFWYQQALGQGPEFLTYFQNEAQLDKSGLPSDRFFAERPEGSVSTLKIQRTQQEDSAVYLCASSLVSGTGNNEQFFGPGTRLTVL.

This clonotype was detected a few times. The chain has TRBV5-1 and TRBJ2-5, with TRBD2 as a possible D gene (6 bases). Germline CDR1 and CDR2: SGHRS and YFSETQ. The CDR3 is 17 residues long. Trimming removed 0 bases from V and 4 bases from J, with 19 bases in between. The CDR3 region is CASSLAVGGTPGETQYF. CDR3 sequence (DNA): TGCGCCAGCAGCTTGGCCGTGGGCGGGACTCCAGGAGAGACCCAGTACTTC.

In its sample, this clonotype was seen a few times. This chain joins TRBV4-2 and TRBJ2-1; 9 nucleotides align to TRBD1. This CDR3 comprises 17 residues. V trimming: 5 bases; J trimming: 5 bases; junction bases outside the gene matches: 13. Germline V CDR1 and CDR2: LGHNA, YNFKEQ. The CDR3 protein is CASSSEPPGQGNNEQFF. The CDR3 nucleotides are TGTGCCAGCAGCTCCGAGCCCCCGGGACAGGGAAACAATGAGCAGTTCTTC.

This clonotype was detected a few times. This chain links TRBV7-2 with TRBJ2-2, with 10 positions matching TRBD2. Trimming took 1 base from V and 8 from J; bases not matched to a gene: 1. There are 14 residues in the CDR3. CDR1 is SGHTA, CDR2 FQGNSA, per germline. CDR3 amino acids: CASSLVLAGGELFF. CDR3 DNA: TGTGCCAGCAGCTTAGTACTAGCGGGGGGGGAGCTGTTTTTT. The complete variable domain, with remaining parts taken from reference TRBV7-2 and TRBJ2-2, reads GAGVSQSPSNKVTEKGKDVELRCDPISGHTALYWYRQSLGQGLEFLIYFQGNSAPDKSGLPSDRFSAERTGGSVSTLTIQRTQQEDSAVYLCASSLVLAGGELFFGEGSRLTVL.

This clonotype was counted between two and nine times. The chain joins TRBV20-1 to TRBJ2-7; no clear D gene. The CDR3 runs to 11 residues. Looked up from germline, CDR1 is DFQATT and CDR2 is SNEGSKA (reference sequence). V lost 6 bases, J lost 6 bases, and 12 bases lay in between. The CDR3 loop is CSAPSRIEQYF. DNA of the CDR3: TGCAGTGCCCCCTCCCGTATCGAGCAGTACTTC.

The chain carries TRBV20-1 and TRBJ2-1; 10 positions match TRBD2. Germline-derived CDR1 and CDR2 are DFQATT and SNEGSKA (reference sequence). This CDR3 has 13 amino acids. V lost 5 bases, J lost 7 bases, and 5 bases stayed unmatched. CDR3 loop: CSAGTSERNEQFF. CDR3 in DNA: TGCAGTGCTGGGACTAGCGAGAGGAATGAGCAGTTCTTC.

The CDR3 protein is CASSTRQGRGYTF. Written as DNA, the CDR3 is TGTGCCAGCAGCACTCGACAGGGTCGGGGCTACACCTTC. This rearrangement joins TRBV9 to TRBJ1-2, with 7 bases lining up with TRBD1. J was trimmed by 8 bases and V by 4 bases; bases with no gene match: 8. The germline CDR1 and CDR2 sequences are SGDLS and YYNGEE. The CDR3 spans 13 residues. The full variable domain, rest sourced from reference TRBV9 and TRBJ1-2, is DSGVTQTPKHLITATGQRVTLRCSPRSGDLSVYWYQQSLDQGLQFLIQYYNGEERAKGNILERFSAQQFPDLHSELNLSSLELGDSALYFCASSTRQGRGYTFGSGTRLTVV.

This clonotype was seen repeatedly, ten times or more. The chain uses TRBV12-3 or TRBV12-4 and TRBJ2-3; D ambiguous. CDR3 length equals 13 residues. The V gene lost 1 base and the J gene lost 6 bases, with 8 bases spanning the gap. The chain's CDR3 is CASSLGQSDTQYF. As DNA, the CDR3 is TGTGCCAGCAGTTTAGGGCAGTCGGATACGCAGTATTTT.

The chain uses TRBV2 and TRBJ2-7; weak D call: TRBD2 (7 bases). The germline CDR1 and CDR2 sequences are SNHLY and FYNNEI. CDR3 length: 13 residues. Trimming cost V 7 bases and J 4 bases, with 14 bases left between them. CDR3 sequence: CASKRGGGYEQYF. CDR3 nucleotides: TGTGCCAGCAAAAGGGGGGGTGGGTACGAGCAGTACTTC.

The CDR3 DNA reads as TGCAGTGCTAGGGAACAGGGGCAGGGTTCACCCCTCCACTTT. It yields the protein CSAREQGQGSPLHF. V and J are TRBV20-1 and TRBJ1-6; 7 bases align to TRBD1. The CDR3 extends over 14 amino acids. V shed 3 bases and J 9 bases; nucleotides not matched to a gene: 8. The germline gives CDR1 DFQATT, CDR2 SNEGSKA (reference sequence).

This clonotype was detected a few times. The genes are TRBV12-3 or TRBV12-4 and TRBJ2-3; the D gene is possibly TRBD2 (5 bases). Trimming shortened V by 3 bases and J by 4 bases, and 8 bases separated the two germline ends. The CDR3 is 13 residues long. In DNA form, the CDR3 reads TGTGCCAGCAGTTTGTTAGCGTCAGATACGCAGTATTTT. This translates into CASSLLASDTQYF.

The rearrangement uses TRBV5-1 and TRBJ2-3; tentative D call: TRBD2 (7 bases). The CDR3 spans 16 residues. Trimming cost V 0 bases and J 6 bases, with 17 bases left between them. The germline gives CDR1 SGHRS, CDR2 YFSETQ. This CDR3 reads CASSLDGGGPADTQYF. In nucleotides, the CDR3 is TGCGCCAGCAGCTTGGACGGCGGGGGCCCCGCTGATACGCAGTATTTT.

CDR3 sequence: CATSNLPGTGDTEAFF. For the CDR3, the DNA is TGTGCCACCAGTAACCTTCCCGGGACAGGGGACACTGAAGCTTTCTTT. The V gene is TRBV15, the J gene TRBJ1-1; 10 positions agree with TRBD1. The CDR3 extends over 16 amino acids. From germline, CDR1 is LNHNV and CDR2 YYDKDF (reference sequence). Unmatched junction bases numbered 10, after V lost 6 bases and J lost 3 bases.

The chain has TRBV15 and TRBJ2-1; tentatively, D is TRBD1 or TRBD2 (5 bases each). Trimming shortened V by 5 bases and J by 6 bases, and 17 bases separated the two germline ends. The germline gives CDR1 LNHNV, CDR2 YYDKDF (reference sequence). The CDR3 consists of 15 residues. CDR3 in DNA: TGTGCCACCAGCCCCCCGAAGGGACGCCGCAATGAGCAGTTCTTC. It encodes CATSPPKGRRNEQFF. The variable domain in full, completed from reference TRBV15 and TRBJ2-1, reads DAMVIQNPRYQVTQFGKPVTLSCSQTLNHNVMYWYQQKSSQAPKLLFHYYDKDFNNEADTPDNFQSRRPNTSFCFLDIRSPGLGDTAMYLCATSPPKGRRNEQFFGPGTRLTVL.

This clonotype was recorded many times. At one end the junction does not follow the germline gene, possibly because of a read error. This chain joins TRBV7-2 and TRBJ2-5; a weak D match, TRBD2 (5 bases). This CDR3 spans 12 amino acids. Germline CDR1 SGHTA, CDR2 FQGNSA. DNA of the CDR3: TGTGCCAGCAGTTTAGCGCTGGAGACCCAGTACTTC. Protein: CASSLALETQYF.

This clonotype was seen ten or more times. The CDR3 DNA follows: TGCGCCAGCAGCCAAGACGTCTTGCGGGAGTCCGAGCAGTACTTC. Translating it yields CASSQDVLRESEQYF. The chain has TRBV4-3 and TRBJ2-7, with TRBD2 matching 7 bases. This CDR3 comprises 15 residues. J was trimmed by 6 bases and V by 0 bases; bases with no gene match: 8. Germline values: CDR1 LGHNA, CDR2 YSLEER.

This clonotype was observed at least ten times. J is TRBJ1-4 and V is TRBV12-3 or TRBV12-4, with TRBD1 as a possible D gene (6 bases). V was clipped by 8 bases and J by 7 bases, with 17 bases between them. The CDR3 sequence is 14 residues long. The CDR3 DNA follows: TGTGCCAGCGGACGAACAGGGTTAAGTGAAAAACTGTTTTTT. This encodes CASGRTGLSEKLFF.

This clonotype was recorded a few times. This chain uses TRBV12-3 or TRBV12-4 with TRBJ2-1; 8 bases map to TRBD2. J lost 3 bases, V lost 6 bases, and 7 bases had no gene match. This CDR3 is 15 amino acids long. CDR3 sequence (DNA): TGTGCCAGCAGATTGATAGCGGGGTACTACAATGAGCAGTTCTTC. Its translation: CASRLIAGYYNEQFF.

In nucleotides, the CDR3 is TGCAGCGTTGCCACAGGAAAGCCTAGCACAGATACGCAGTATTTT. Protein sequence: CSVATGKPSTDTQYF. The chain couples TRBV29-1 to TRBJ2-3; D may be TRBD1 (5 bases). This CDR3 comprises 15 residues. Germline CDR1 reads SQVTM; CDR2 reads ANQGSEA. The V end was cut by 4 bases, the J end by 0 bases, with 14 bases between.